This TCR beta chain was recovered during a study of blood T cells in healthy people across ages. Overall study context: With template switching, about one barcoded beta molecule was captured per two T cells.

V was pared by 3 bases and J by 5 bases, with 8 bases of the junction left unmatched. The CDR3 is 15 amino acids. The germline V gene encodes CDR1 LNHNV and CDR2 YYDKDF (reference sequence). This clonotype was found a few times. Through a sample-barcoded 5' primer and a J-beta primer mix, a second PCR was run for roughly 6 to 12 cycles. TCRdb re-derived calls from the 5' RACE reads in MiXCR, one entry per CDR3 protein. Of around 780,000 distinct CDR3 sequences in the sample, about 61% were seen once. The sequence came from a middle-aged man in good health. Specimen: blood. V usage is TRBV15 and J usage is TRBJ2-7; TRBD2 matches at 9 bases. The CDR3 region is CATSRLAGVLNEQYF. CDR3 DNA sequence: TGTGCCACCAGCAGGTTAGCGGGAGTTTTGAACGAGCAGTACTTC.